These T cell receptor beta chains were read from a single sample in a study of cytomegalovirus exposure and HLA in healthy donors. This table comes from immunoSEQ multiplex PCR, and its TCRdb copy is limited to in-frame clones, with some not included. The repertoire includes roughly 100,000 clones, roughly three quarters of them detected once, and 9.6% sits in the top ten. Input material: PBMCs. The receptors derive from a male donor in good health and CMV-seropositive. Both conserved end residues are part of each CDR3. A D gene is named only where the DNA matches it firmly. Rows give clone size only sometimes, using once, few, many, or a class for an expanded clone.

cdr3_nt,cdr3_aa,v_call,d_call,j_call,clone_size
TGTGCCATTACAGGGGGTCCCAATCAGCCCCAGCATTTT,CAITGGPNQPQHF,TRBV19,TRBD1,TRBJ1-5,.
TGTGCCAGCAGCACCTCGGGAGCACCAAACTACAATGAGCAGTTCTTC,CASSTSGAPNYNEQFF,TRBV7-9,.,TRBJ2-1,.
TGTGCCAGTAGTTTCGGACTAGCGGGAGAGCAGTACTTC,CASSFGLAGEQYF,TRBV19,TRBD2,TRBJ2-7,few
TGTGCCAGCAGCGCCAGGATGGGCGACAGGGGGCTCCCTATAGGTGGCTACACCTTC,CASSARMGDRGLPIGGYTF,TRBV7-9,TRBD1,TRBJ1-2,.
TGTGCCACACGAGTAGCGGGAGGCTACGCAGATACGCAGTATTTT,CATRVAGGYADTQYF,TRBV10-3,TRBD2,TRBJ2-3,.
TGTGCCAGCAGCCAAGATCGAGGGACTGAAGCTTTCTTT,CASSQDRGTEAFF,TRBV4-2,.,TRBJ1-1,.
TGTGCCAGTAGTATGGGGGGTATCGGGCGGGAGCAGTTCTTC,CASSMGGIGREQFF,TRBV19,.,TRBJ2-1,few
TGCGCCAGCAGCTTGGAGGCAGCGATATACGAGCAGTACTTC,CASSLEAAIYEQYF,TRBV5-1,.,TRBJ2-7,.
TGTGCCAGCAGTTTTTCCCGACAGGGCAATCAGCCCCAGCATTTT,CASSFSRQGNQPQHF,TRBV28,.,TRBJ1-5,once
TGTGCCAGCAGCCCTCGCGGCGGCCACACCGGGGAGCTGTTTTTT,CASSPRGGHTGELFF,TRBV7-3,.,TRBJ2-2,.
TGCAGCGTATCGACAGGGGGTGAAGAGACCCAGTACTTC,CSVSTGGEETQYF,TRBV29-1,TRBD1,TRBJ2-5,.
TGTGCCAGCAGCTTGGGAGGGGGGGTCACCGAGCAGTACTTC,CASSLGGGVTEQYF,TRBV5-4,.,TRBJ2-7,.
TGCAGCGTCAGTGGGGGGGCTTTTAATGAAAAACTGTTTTTT,CSVSGGAFNEKLFF,TRBV29-1,.,TRBJ1-4,.
TGCGCCAGCATAGGACAGTATGGCTACACCTTC,CASIGQYGYTF,TRBV5-1,.,TRBJ1-2,.
TGTGCCAGCTCACCCCGCCAGGTCTCGAGCACAGATACGCAGTATTTT,CASSPRQVSSTDTQYF,TRBV18,.,TRBJ2-3,.
TGCGCCAGCAGCCAAGGGGTGGTAGAGACGGGTACGCAGTATTTT,CASSQGVVETGTQYF,TRBV4-1,.,TRBJ2-3,.
TGTGCCAGCAGCGCTAGACTAGCGGGGGCCAACAATGAGCAGTTCTTC,CASSARLAGANNEQFF,TRBV9,TRBD2,TRBJ2-1,.
TGTGCCAGCTCGAGCCAACCAAATGGACAGAACTATAATTCACCCCTCCACTTT,CASSSQPNGQNYNSPLHF,TRBV18,.,TRBJ1-6,.
TGTGCCAGCTCCAGGGGGGACCTATACGAGCAGTACTTC,CASSRGDLYEQYF,TRBV2,.,TRBJ2-7,.
TGTGCCTGGAGGAAGCGGGAGGGGAGGTACGAGCAGTACTTC,CAWRKREGRYEQYF,TRBV30,TRBD2,TRBJ2-7,.